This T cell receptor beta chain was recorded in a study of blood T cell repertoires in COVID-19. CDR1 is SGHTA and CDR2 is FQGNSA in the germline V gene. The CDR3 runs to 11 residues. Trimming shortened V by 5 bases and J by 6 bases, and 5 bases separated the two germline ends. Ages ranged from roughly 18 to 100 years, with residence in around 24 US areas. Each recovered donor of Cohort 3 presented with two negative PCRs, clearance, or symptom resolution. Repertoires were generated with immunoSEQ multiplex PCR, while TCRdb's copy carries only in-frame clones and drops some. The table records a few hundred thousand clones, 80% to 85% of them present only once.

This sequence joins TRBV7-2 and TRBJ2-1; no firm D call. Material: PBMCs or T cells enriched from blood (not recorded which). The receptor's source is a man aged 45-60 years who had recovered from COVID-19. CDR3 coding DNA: TGTGCCAGCAGCCGCGTCAATGAGCAGTTCTTC. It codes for CASSRVNEQFF.